The clone carrying this TCR beta chain was seen more than once but under ten times. The data derive from a study of blood T cell repertoires in COVID-19. Study-wide context: Sample material is recorded as cDNA or gDNA derived from T cells, B-cell-depleted T cells, or PBMCs.

TCRdb keeps only in-frame clones here, not all; method: immunoSEQ multiplex PCR. The profile shows tens of thousands of clones, 73% of them singletons. This CDR3 region has 19 residues. V dropped 3 bases and J dropped 12; count of bases not matched to a gene: 21. Germline assignment: CDR1 KGHDR and CDR2 SFDVKD. The V and J genes are TRBV24-1 and TRBJ2-6; 8 bases map to TRBD1. The origin of this receptor is a woman in her 70s with acute or convalescent COVID-19. Source material: peripheral blood. The CDR3 here is CATSDGRTGTYLGWGVLTF. The CDR3, as DNA: TGTGCCACCAGTGATGGTAGGACAGGGACCTATCTGGGATGGGGCGTCCTGACTTTC.